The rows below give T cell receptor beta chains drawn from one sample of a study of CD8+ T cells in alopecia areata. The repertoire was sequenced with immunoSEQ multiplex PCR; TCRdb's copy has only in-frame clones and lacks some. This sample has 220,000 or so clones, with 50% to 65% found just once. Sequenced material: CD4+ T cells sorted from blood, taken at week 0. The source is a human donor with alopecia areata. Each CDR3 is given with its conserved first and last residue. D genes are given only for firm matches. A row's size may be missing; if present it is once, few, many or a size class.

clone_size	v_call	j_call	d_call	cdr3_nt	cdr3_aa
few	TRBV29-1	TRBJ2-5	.	TGCAGCGCCCGGCGAGCCCAAGAGACCCAGTACTTC	CSARRAQETQYF
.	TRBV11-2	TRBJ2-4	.	TGTGCCAGCAGCTTGTTTTTAGCCAAAAACATTCAGTACTTC	CASSLFLAKNIQYF
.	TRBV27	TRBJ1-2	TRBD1	TGTGCCAGCAGGCATACAGGGGTGTATGGCTACACCTTC	CASRHTGVYGYTF
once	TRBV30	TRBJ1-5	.	TGTGCCTGGAGTGTGGACAGCAATCAGCCCCAGCATTTT	CAWSVDSNQPQHF
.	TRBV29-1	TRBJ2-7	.	TGCAGCGTTGAAGATTCCCGGTACGAGCAGTACTTC	CSVEDSRYEQYF
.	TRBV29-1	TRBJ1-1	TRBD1	TGCAGCGTTACAGGGGTCCTCATGAACACTGAAGCTTTCTTT	CSVTGVLMNTEAFF
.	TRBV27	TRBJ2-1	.	TGTGCCAGCGTTTCGGAACATGAGCAGTTCTTC	CASVSEHEQFF
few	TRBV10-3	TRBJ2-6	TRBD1	TGTGCCATCAGTTTGGGACAGGGGGCGACCAACGTCCTGACTTTC	CAISLGQGATNVLTF
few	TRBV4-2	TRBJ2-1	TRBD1	TGTGCCAGCAGCCAGGCCGGGACAGGGAATTACAATGAGCAGTTCTTC	CASSQAGTGNYNEQFF
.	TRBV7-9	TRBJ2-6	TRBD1	TGTGCCTCGTTCCGGGACAGGGGCGTCTCTGGGGCCAACGTCCTGACTTTC	CASFRDRGVSGANVLTF
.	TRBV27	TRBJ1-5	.	TGTGCCAGCAGTGCGTCCGCTGATCAGCCCCAGCATTTT	CASSASADQPQHF
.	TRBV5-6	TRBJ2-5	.	TGTGCCAGCAGCCCAGAAGGGACTCTTCAAGAGACCCAGTACTTC	CASSPEGTLQETQYF
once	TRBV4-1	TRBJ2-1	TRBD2	TGCGCCAGCAGCCAACCTAGCGGGAGTTCCTACAATGAGCAGTTCTTC	CASSQPSGSSYNEQFF
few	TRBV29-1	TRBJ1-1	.	TGCAGCGTAAGAGGCACTGAAGCTTTCTTT	CSVRGTEAFF
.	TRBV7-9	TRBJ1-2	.	TGTGCCAGCAGCTTGGGCAGGGGACCACGGGCTAACTATGGCTACACCTTC	CASSLGRGPRANYGYTF
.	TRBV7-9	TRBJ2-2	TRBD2	TGTGCCAGCATCCTATCTAGCGGGATCTTCACCGGGGAGCTGTTTTTT	CASILSSGIFTGELFF
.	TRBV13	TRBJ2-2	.	TGTGCCAGCAGCAGCCGGGTGGGGTACGGTACCGGGGAGCTGTTTTTT	CASSSRVGYGTGELFF
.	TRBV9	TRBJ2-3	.	TGTGCCAGCAGCCTCCCCCTAGCAAGCACAGATACGCAGTATTTT	CASSLPLASTDTQYF
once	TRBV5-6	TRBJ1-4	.	TGTGCCAGCAGCCTACGGGGGAGGATTAATGAAAAACTGTTTTTT	CASSLRGRINEKLFF
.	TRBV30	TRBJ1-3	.	TGTGCCTGGAGATTTGCGGGGAAGGCCATATATTTT	CAWRFAGKAIYF
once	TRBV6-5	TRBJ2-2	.	TGTGCCAGCAGTTACGGGGGGAACACCGGGGAGCTGTTTTTT	CASSYGGNTGELFF
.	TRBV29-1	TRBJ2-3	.	TGCAGCGTGAGACAGAAACTCACAGATACGCAGTATTTT	CSVRQKLTDTQYF
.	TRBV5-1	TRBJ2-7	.	TGCGCCAGCAGCCCAACCGGGACACCGTACGAGCAGTACTTC	CASSPTGTPYEQYF
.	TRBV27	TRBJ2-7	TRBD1	TGTGCCAGCCCGGACAGGGTGGGGGAGCAGTACTTC	CASPDRVGEQYF
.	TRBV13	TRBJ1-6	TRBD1	TGTGCCAGCAGCTCTAAGACAGGGTCACCCCTCCACTTT	CASSSKTGSPLHF
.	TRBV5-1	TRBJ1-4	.	TGCGCCAGCAGGGGCGGCCGGACAGCGGGTCGGGAAAATGAAAAACTGTTTTTT	CASRGGRTAGRENEKLFF
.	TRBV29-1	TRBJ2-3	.	TGCAGCGTGAATAGAGGCGGGAGCACAGATACGCAGTATTTT	CSVNRGGSTDTQYF
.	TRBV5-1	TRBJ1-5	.	TGCGCCAGCAGCAGGGGGGAGGATCAGCCCCAGCATTTT	CASSRGEDQPQHF
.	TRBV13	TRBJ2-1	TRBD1	TGTGCCAGCAGCCCGGGGTGGGACAGGGAAGCCAACAATGAGCAGTTCTTC	CASSPGWDREANNEQFF
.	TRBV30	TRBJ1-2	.	TGTGCCTGGAGTGTAAGGCTTGTCTACACCTTC	CAWSVRLVYTF
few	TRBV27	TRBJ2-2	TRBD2	TGTGCCAGCAGTTGGGCGACTAGCTTTCGAGGGGCGAACACCGGGGAGCTGTTTTTT	CASSWATSFRGANTGELFF
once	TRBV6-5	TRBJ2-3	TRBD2	TGTGCCAGCAGTTACGGACGGGGGGGCCAGGATACGCAGTATTTT	CASSYGRGGQDTQYF
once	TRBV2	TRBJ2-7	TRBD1	TGTGCCAGCACCCGGACAGGGCCCTCCTACGAGCAGTACTTC	CASTRTGPSYEQYF
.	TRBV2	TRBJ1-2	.	TGTGCCAGCAGCGTGGGGAAACACACCTTC	CASSVGKHTF
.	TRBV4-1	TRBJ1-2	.	TGCGCCAGCAGCCAGACGGGACCCGGTGGGAAATATGGCTACACCTTC	CASSQTGPGGKYGYTF
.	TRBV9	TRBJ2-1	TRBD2	TGTGCCAGCAGCGCAGGACTAGCGGGAGGCAACAATGAGCAGTTCTTC	CASSAGLAGGNNEQFF
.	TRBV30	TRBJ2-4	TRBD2	TGTGCCTTAGACATAGCGGGGGGGCTATACATTCAGTACTTC	CALDIAGGLYIQYF
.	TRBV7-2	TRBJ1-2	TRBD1	TGTGCCAGCAGCGGGACAGTCTATGGCTACACCTTC	CASSGTVYGYTF
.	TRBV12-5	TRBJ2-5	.	TGTGCTAGTGGTTTAATGGCCACCCTCGGGGAGACCCAGTACTTC	CASGLMATLGETQYF
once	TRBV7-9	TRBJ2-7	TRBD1	TGTGCCAGCAGCTTAGGACAGGGCGACTACGAGCAGTACTTC	CASSLGQGDYEQYF
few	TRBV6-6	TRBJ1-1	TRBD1	TGTGCCAGCAGTCTTCAAGACAGGGAGGTCCCCAAAGCTTTCTTT	CASSLQDREVPKAFF
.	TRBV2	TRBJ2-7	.	TGTGCCAGCAGCTATGATTACGAGCAGTACTTC	CASSYDYEQYF
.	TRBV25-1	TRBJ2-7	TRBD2	TGTGCCAGCATGGGACTAGCGGGAGCCGGCGAGCAGTACTTC	CASMGLAGAGEQYF
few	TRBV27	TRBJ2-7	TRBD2	TGTGCCAGCGGAGGGACTAGCGGAGACTACGAGCAGTACTTC	CASGGTSGDYEQYF
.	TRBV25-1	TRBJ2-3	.	TGTGCCAGCAGTCCCCTCAGGGTGGCAGATACGCAGTATTTT	CASSPLRVADTQYF
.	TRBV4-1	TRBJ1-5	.	TGCGCCAGCAGCCAAGTAGGGTTTGGGGCACATCAGCCCCAGCATTTT	CASSQVGFGAHQPQHF
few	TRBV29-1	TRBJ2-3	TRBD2	TGCAGCGTTGTCGGACGACCGGGGGGAGATACGCAGTATTTT	CSVVGRPGGDTQYF
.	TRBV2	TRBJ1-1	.	TGTGCCAGCAGTGTCAATCCAGGACCGAACACTGAAGCTTTCTTT	CASSVNPGPNTEAFF
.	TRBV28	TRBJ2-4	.	TGTGCCAGCACCGGGACTTGGCCCAACGAAAACATTCAGTACTTC	CASTGTWPNENIQYF